This TCR beta chain derives from a study of OX40 agonist ivuxolimab in advanced cancers. Study-wide points: CD4+ and CD8+ blood T cells expanded clonally by week 6 at 0.1 to 3.0 mg/kg.

J lost 3 bases, V lost 0 bases, and 3 bases had no gene match. Germline assignment: CDR1 MNHEY and CDR2 SVGAGI. The CDR3 extends over 15 amino acids. A word on this clone: What it binds is unknown.

The repertoire was sequenced with immunoSEQ multiplex PCR; TCRdb's copy has only in-frame clones and lacks some. This table holds some 60,000 clones, approximately 90% found once. The TCR originated in an adult with an advanced solid tumor such as melanoma, head and neck, liver or kidney cancer. The material was CD4+ or CD8+ T cells sorted from blood, obtained in a trial of the OX40 agonist ivuxolimab. This sequence joins TRBV6-5 and TRBJ1-2, with TRBD1 identical over 8 bases. The CDR3: CASSYSETGDYGYTF. CDR3 sequence (DNA): TGTGCCAGCAGTTACTCGGAGACAGGGGACTATGGCTACACCTTC.